This note documents a single T cell receptor beta chain sequence. Antigen: not known. Only in-frame clones appear in the TCRdb table, and some are missing; sequencing was by immunoSEQ multiplex PCR. This sample yields 850,000 to 1,100,000 clones, of which around 77% are seen a single time; about 0.89% belongs to the top ten. Looked up from germline, CDR1 is SGHNT and CDR2 is YENEEA. This CDR3 contains 14 residues. Trimming at V came to 4 bases and at J to 5 bases, leaving 5 bases not matched to a gene. The sample comes from a study of shared clonotypes between healthy human individuals. Study conclusions and caveats: Clonotypes that were shared across a handful of donors made up around 5% of naive CD4 clonotypes. Though the depth was large, rarefaction showed that sorted-subset sequencing was incomplete.

Sample: memory CD4+ T cells from PBMCs. The subset is: CD45RA-negative fraction. This clonotype was sampled from a man between 18 and 29 years old in good health. Some clones in this sample may be carry-over from other donors' samples. The chain recombines TRBV11-3 with TRBJ2-5; TRBD1 aligns across 9 bases. The CDR3 coding sequence is TGTGCCAGCAGCTCCGGGACAGGGATGGAGACCCAGTACTTC. This translates into CASSSGTGMETQYF. Filled out from reference TRBV11-3 and TRBJ2-5, the complete variable domain reads EAGVVQSPRYKIIEKKQPVAFWCNPISGHNTLYWYLQNLGQGPELLIRYENEEAVDDSQLPKDRFSAERLKGVDSTLKIQPAELGDSAVYLCASSSGTGMETQYFGPGTRLLVL.